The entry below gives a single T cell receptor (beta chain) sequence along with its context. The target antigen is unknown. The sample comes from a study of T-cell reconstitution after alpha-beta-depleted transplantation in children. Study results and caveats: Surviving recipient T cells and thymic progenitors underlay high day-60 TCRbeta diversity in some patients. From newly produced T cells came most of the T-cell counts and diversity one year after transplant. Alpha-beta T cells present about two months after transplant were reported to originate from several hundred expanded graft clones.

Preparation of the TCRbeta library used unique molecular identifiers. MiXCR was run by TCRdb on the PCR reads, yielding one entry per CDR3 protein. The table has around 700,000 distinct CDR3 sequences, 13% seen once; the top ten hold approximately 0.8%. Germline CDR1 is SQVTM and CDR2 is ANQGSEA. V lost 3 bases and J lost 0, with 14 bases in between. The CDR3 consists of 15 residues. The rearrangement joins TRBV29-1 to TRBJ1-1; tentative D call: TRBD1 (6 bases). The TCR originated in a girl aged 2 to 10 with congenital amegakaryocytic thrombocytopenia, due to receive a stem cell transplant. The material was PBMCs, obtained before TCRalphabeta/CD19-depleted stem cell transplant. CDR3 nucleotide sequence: TGCAGCGTTGAGGCGGGGGGCAACATGAACACTGAAGCTTTCTTT. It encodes CSVEAGGNMNTEAFF.